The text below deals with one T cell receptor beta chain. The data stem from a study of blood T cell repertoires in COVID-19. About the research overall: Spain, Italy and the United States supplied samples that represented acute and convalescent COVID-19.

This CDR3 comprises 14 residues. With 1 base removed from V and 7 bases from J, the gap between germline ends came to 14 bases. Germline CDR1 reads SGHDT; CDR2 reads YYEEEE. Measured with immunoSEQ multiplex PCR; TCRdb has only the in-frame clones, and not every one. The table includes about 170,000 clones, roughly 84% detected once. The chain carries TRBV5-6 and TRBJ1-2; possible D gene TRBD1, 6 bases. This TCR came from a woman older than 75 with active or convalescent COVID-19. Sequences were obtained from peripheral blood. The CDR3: CASSLIGGAIGYTF. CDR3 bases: TGTGCCAGCAGCTTGATTGGGGGGGCTATTGGCTACACCTTC.